Given below is one TCR beta chain in context. J was trimmed by 7 bases and V by 5 bases; bases with no gene match: 6. Germline V lookup: CDR1 SEHNR, CDR2 FQNEAQ (reference sequence). The CDR3 has 13 amino acids. Sequenced by immunoSEQ multiplex PCR; TCRdb stores in-frame clones only, minus some. This repertoire shows roughly 43,000 clones, 90% to 95% found once; its top ten account for more than 0.6%. This specimen belongs to a study of T cell changes during pregnancy in multiple sclerosis. The sequence was obtained from a female donor with multiple sclerosis, enrolled in a pregnancy study. This chain uses TRBV7-9 with TRBJ1-2; 8 positions agree with TRBD1. Sequencing used CD4+ T cells from peripheral blood mononuclear cells, obtained in the third trimester of pregnancy. CDR3 sequence: CASSPGQEGGYTF. CDR3 nucleotides: TGTGCCAGCAGCCCGGGACAGGAGGGTGGCTACACCTTC.